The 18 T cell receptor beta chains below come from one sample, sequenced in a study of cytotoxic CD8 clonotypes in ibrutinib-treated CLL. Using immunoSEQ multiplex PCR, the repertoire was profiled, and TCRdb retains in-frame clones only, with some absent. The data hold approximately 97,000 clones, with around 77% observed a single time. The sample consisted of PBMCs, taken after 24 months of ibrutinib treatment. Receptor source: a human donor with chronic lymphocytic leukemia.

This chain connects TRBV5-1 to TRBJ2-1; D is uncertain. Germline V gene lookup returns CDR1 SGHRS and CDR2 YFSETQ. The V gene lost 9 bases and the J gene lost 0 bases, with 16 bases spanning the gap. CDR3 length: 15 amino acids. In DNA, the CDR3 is TGCGCCACCTCGACTGGCTGGAGCTCCTACAATGAGCAGTTCTTC. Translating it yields CATSTGWSSYNEQFF. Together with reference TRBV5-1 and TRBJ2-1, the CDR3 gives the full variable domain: KAGVTQTPRYLIKTRGQQVTLSCSPISGHRSVSWYQQTPGQGLQFLFEYFSETQRNKGNFPGRFSGRQFSNSRSEMNVSTLELGDSALYLCATSTGWSSYNEQFFGPGTRLTVL.

The CDR3 DNA reads as TGTGCCAGCAATGGGGTAGGGGAGACCCAGTACTTC. Amino acids: CASNGVGETQYF. The V and J genes are TRBV14 and TRBJ2-5, with D uncertain. V was pared by 7 bases and J by 5 bases, with 11 bases between. The CDR3 consists of 12 residues. From germline, CDR1 is SGHDN and CDR2 FVKESK.

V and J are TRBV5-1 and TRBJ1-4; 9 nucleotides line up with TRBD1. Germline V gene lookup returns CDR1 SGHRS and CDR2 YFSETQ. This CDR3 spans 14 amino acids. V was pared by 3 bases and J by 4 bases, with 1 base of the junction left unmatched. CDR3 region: CASSSGQGNEKLFF. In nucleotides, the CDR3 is TGCGCCAGCAGCTCGGGACAGGGTAATGAAAAACTGTTTTTT.

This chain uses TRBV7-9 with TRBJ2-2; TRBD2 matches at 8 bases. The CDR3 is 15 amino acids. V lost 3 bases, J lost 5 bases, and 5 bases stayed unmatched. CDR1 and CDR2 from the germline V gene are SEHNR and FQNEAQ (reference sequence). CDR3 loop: CASSFYASGTGELFF. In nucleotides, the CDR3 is TGTGCCAGCAGCTTTTATGCTAGCGGGACCGGGGAGCTGTTTTTT.

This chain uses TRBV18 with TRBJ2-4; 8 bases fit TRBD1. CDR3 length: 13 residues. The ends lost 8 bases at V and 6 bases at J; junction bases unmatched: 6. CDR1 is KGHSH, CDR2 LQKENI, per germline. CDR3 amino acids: CASKDRGGNIQYF. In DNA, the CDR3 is TGTGCCAGCAAAGACAGGGGAGGAAACATTCAGTACTTC. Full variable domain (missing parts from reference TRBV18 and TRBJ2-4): NAGVMQNPRHLVRRRGQEARLRCSPMKGHSHVYWYRQLPEEGLKFMVYLQKENIIDESGMPKERFSAEFPKEGPSILRIQQVVRGDSAAYFCASKDRGGNIQYFGAGTRLSVL.

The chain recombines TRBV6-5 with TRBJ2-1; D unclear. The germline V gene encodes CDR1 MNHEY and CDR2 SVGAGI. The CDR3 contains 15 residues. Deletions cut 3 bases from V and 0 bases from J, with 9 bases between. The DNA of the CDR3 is TGTGCCAGCAGTTATTTAGGAAACTCCTACAATGAGCAGTTCTTC. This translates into CASSYLGNSYNEQFF.

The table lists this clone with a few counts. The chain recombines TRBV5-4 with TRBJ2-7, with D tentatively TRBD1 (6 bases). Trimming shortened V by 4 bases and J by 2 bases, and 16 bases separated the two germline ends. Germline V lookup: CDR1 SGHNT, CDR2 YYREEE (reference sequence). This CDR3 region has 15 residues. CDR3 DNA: TGTGCCAGCAGCCCCGAGGCAGGGGTAGCCTACGAGCAGTACTTC. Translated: CASSPEAGVAYEQYF.

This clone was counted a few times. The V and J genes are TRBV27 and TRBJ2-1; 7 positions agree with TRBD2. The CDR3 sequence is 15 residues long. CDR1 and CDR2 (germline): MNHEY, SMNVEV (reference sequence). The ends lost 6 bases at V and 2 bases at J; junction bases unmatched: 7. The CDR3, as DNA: TGTGCCAGCAGGGTGCTAGCGGAGGCCTACAATGAGCAGTTCTTC. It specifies CASRVLAEAYNEQFF.

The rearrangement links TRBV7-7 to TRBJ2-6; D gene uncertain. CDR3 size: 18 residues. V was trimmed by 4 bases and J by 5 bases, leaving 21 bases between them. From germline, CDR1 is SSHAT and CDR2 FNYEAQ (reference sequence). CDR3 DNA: TGTGCCAGCAGCTATGCCATAAGTGCCACAAGTCGGGCCAACGTCCTGACTTTC. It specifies CASSYAISATSRANVLTF.

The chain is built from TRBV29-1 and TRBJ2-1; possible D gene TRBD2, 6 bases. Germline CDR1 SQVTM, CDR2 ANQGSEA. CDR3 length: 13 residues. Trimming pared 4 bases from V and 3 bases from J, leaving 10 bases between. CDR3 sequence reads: CSVGNSGYNEQFF. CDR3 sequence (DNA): TGCAGCGTTGGTAATAGCGGCTACAATGAGCAGTTCTTC.

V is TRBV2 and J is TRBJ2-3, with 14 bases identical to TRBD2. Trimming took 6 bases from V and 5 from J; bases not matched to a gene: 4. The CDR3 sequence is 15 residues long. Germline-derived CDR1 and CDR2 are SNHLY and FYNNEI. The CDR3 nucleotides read TGTGCCAGCAGGGGACTAGCGGGAGCCCAAGATACGCAGTATTTT. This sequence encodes CASRGLAGAQDTQYF.

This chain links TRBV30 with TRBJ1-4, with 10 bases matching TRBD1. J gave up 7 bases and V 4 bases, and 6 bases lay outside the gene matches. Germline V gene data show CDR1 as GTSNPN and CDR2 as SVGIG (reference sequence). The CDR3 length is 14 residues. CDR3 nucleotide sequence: TGTGCCTGGACGCGGGACAGGGGCGGTGAAAAACTGTTTTTT. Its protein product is CAWTRDRGGEKLFF.

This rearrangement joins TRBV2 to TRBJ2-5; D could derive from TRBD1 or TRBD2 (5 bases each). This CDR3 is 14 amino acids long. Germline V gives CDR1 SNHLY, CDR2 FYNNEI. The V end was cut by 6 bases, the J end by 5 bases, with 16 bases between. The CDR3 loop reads CASSETGARETQYF. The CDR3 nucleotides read TGTGCCAGCAGCGAGACCGGGGCGCGGGAGACCCAGTACTTC.

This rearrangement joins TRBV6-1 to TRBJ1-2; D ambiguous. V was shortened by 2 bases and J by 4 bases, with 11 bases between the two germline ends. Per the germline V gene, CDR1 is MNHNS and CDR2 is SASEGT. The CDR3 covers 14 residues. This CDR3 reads CASSEMYRIYGYTF. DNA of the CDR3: TGTGCCAGCAGTGAAATGTATCGGATCTATGGCTACACCTTC.

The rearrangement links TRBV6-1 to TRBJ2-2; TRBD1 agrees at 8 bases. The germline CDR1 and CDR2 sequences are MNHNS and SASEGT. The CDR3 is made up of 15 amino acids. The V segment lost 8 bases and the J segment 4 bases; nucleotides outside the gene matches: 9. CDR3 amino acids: CASWGRQGSTGELFF. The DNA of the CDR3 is TGTGCCAGCTGGGGGAGACAGGGGAGCACCGGGGAGCTGTTTTTT.

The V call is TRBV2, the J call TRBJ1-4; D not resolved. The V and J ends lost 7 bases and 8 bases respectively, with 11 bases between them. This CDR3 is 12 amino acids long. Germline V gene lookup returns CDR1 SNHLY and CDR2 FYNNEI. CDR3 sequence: CASIGLGEKLFF. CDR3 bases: TGTGCCAGCATCGGTCTGGGGGAAAAACTGTTTTTT.

This CDR3 reads CASSSSPEAYEQYF. The CDR3 DNA sequence: TGTGCCAGCAGCTCGAGTCCCGAGGCCTACGAGCAGTACTTC. The chain couples TRBV5-4 to TRBJ2-7, with D unresolved. The CDR3 covers 14 residues. CDR1 SGHNT and CDR2 YYREEE come from the germline V gene (reference sequence). Trimming stripped 3 bases from V and 2 bases from J, with 12 bases between.

The CDR3 protein is CASRVGEKLFF. CDR3 sequence (DNA): TGTGCCAGCCGGGTAGGGGAAAAACTGTTTTTT. The rearrangement links TRBV6-5 to TRBJ1-4; D not resolved. The CDR3 runs 11 residues. Looked up from germline, CDR1 is MNHEY and CDR2 is SVGAGI. Trimming took off 8 bases at V and 8 bases at J, with 9 bases between the two ends.